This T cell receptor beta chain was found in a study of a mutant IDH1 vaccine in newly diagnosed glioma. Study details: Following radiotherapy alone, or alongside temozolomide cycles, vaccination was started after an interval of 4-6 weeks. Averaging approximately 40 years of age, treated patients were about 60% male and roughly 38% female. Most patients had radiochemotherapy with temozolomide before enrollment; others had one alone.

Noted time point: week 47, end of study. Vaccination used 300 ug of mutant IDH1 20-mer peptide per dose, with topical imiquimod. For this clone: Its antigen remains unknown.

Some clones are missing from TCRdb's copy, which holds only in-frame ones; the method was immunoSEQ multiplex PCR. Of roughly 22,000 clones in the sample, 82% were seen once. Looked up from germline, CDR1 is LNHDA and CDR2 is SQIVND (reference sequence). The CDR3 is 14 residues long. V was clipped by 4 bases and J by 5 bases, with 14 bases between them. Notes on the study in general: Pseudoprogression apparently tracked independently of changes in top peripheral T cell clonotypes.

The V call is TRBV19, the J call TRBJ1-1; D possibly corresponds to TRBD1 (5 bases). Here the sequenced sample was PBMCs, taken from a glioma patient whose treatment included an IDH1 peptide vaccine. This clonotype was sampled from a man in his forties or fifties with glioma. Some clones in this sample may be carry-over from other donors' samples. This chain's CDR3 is CASSRGGAGTEAFF. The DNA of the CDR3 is TGTGCCAGTAGTAGGGGTGGGGCAGGAACTGAAGCTTTCTTT.